This T cell receptor beta chain appears in the sequencing data of a study of shared clonotypes between healthy human individuals. Several immunoSEQ plates held equal portions of the genomic DNA taken from each subset. Using immunoSEQ multiplex PCR, the repertoire was profiled, and TCRdb retains in-frame clones only, with some absent. The data show about 1 million clones, more than 75% seen once. The trim removed 5 bases at V and 0 bases at J, leaving 5 bases unmatched. Germline-derived CDR1 and CDR2 are MNHNY and SVGAGI (reference sequence). The CDR3 spans 15 residues. Memory CD4+ cells were the fraction left after CD45RA+ naive selection.

The sequence came from a man in his late teens or twenties in good health. Some clones in this sample may be carry-over from other donors' samples. The genes are TRBV6-6 and TRBJ1-1; TRBD1 agrees at 8 bases. Sequencing was performed on memory CD4+ T cells from PBMCs. The subset: CD45RA-negative fraction. CDR3 nucleotide sequence: TGTGCCAGCAGTCGGGACAGGATCATGAACACTGAAGCTTTCTTT. Translated, it gives CASSRDRIMNTEAFF.